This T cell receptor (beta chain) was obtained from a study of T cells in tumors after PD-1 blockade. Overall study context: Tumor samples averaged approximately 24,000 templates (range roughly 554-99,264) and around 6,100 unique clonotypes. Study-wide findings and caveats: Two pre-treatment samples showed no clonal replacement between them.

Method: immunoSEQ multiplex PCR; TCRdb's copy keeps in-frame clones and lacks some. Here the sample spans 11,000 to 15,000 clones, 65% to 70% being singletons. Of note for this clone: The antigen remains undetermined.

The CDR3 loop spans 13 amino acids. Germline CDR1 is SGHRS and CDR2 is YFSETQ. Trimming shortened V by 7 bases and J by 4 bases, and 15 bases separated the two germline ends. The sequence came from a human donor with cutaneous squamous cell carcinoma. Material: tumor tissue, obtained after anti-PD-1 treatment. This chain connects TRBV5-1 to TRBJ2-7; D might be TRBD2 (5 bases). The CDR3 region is CASSRERSYEQYF. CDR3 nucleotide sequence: TGCGCCAGCTCTAGGGAGAGATCTTACGAGCAGTACTTC.